The next 5 T cell receptor beta chains were all read from a single sample in a study of beta chain features in type 1 diabetes. Expressed TCRB transcripts got sequenced, as all isolated RNA was reverse transcribed. Here immunoSEQ multiplex PCR was the method, and the copy in TCRdb shows in-frame clones only, minus some. This table has approximately 470,000 clones, around 30% appearing once. The sequenced sample consisted of naive CD4+ T cells from blood. The receptors come from a man younger than 35 in good health.

This clone was seen a few times. The chain has TRBV7-3 and TRBJ2-1, with no clear D. V gave up 3 bases and J gave up 0 bases, with 9 bases separating them. The germline CDR1 and CDR2 sequences are SGHTA and FQGTGA. The CDR3 contains 15 residues. CDR3 DNA: TGTGCCAGCAGCTTGGTTGCGAGCTCCTACAATGAGCAGTTCTTC. Amino acids: CASSLVASSYNEQFF.

A few counts support this clone. The chain is built from TRBV7-9 and TRBJ2-4; perhaps TRBD2 as D (6 bases). Germline V gene sequence: CDR1 SEHNR, CDR2 FQNEAQ (reference sequence). CDR3 length: 13 amino acids. The V end lost 8 bases, the J end lost 9 bases, and 17 bases lay between the germline ends. The DNA for the CDR3 is TGTGCCAGCGGGAAGGGGACTGAAGGCATTCAGTACTTC. Translated: CASGKGTEGIQYF. Based on the CDR3 plus reference TRBV7-9 and TRBJ2-4, the full variable domain is DTGVSQNPRHKITKRGQNVTFRCDPISEHNRLYWYRQTLGQGPEFLTYFQNEAQLEKSRLLSDRFSAERPKGSFSTLEIQRTEQGDSAMYLCASGKGTEGIQYFGAGTRLSVL.

This clone was recorded a few times. The genes are TRBV4-1 and TRBJ1-2; no clear D gene. The germline CDR1 and CDR2 sequences are MGHRA and YSYEKL. V was clipped by 1 base and J by 0 bases, with 6 bases between them. This CDR3 comprises 14 residues. The CDR3 sequence: CASSQAPANYGYTF. CDR3 sequence (DNA): TGCGCCAGCAGCCAAGCACCAGCTAACTATGGCTACACCTTC.

The chain employs TRBV30 and TRBJ2-5; D is undetermined. Germline CDR1 and CDR2: GTSNPN and SVGIG (reference sequence). This CDR3 is built from 11 residues. The CDR3 reads CAFSAGETQYF. CDR3 nucleotides: TGTGCGTTTTCCGCTGGGGAGACCCAGTACTTC.

V usage is TRBV28 and J usage is TRBJ2-6; TRBD1 might be the D (5 bases). The CDR3 is made up of 15 amino acids. CDR1 is MDHEN and CDR2 is SYDVKM in the germline V gene. The ends were cut back, 3 bases at V and 0 bases at J, with 6 bases in the middle. CDR3 in DNA: TGTGCCAGCAGTTTTCAGGGCTCTGGGGCCAACGTCCTGACTTTC. It yields the protein CASSFQGSGANVLTF.